This TCR beta chain emerged from a study of blood T cell repertoires in COVID-19. Across the whole study: Spain, Italy and the United States supplied samples that represented acute and convalescent COVID-19. PBMCs, B-cell-depleted T cells, or T cells provided the cDNA or gDNA that made up the material.

Produced via immunoSEQ multiplex PCR; TCRdb's table is partial and in-frame only. The table shows about 80,000 clones, with more than 70% occurring only once. CDR3 length: 15 residues. The germline gives CDR1 GTSNPN, CDR2 SVGIG (reference sequence). V was pared by 2 bases and J by 3 bases, with 13 bases between. The genes are TRBV30 and TRBJ1-4; TRBD1 is a possible D gene (6 bases). This receptor was obtained from a man in his 70s with active or convalescent COVID-19. The sample comprised peripheral blood. CDR3 amino acids: CAWSPGQSANEKLFF. The CDR3 region has the DNA TGTGCCTGGAGTCCCGGACAGAGCGCTAATGAAAAACTGTTTTTT.